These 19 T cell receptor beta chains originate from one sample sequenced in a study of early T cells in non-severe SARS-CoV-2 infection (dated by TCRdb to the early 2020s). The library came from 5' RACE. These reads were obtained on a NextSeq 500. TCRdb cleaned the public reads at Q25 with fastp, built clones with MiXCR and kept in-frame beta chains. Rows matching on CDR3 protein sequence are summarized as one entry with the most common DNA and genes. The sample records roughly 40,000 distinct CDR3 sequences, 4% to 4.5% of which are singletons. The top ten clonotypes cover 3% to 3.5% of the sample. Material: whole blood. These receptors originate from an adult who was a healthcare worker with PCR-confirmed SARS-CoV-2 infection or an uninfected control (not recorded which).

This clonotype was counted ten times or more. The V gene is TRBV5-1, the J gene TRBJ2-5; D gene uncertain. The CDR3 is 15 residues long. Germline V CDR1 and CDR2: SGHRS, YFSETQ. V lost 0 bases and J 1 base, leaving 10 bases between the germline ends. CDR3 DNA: TGCGCCAGCAGCTTGGTTCCCGGGTCCCAAGAGACCCAGTACTTC. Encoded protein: CASSLVPGSQETQYF.

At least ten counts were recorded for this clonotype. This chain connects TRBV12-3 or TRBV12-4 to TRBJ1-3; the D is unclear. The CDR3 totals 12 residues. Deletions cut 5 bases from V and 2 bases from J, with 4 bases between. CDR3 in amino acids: CASSRPGNTIYF. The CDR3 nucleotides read TGTGCCAGCAGTCGTCCTGGAAACACCATATATTTT.

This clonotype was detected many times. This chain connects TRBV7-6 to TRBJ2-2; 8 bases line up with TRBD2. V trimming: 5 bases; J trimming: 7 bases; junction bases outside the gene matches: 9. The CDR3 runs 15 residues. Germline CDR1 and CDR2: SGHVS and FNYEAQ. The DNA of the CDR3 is TGTGCCAGCAGCATACGGGGGGGCCTGAGCGGGGAGCTGTTTTTT. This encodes CASSIRGGLSGELFF.

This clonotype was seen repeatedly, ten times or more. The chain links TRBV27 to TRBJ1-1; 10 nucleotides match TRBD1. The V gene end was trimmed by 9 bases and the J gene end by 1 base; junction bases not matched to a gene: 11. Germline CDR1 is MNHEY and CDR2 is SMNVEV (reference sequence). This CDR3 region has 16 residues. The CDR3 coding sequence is TGTGCCAGTCGCCCGGGACAGGGGCCCTCGAACACTGAAGCTTTCTTT. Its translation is CASRPGQGPSNTEAFF.

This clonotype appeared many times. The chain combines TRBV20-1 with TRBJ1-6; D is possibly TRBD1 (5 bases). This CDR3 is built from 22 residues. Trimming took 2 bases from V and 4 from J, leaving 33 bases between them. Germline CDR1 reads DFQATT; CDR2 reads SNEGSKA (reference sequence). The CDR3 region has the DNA TGCAGTGCTAGATCCTACCCTCGTGGGGCAGGCCAGCCAGCTAATTATAATTCACCCCTCCACTTT. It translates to CSARSYPRGAGQPANYNSPLHF.

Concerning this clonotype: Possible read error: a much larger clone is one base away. Written as DNA, the CDR3 is TGCAGTGCCGTCGACAGGGCTGGGGCCAACGTCCTGACTTTC. Protein: CSAVDRAGANVLTF. The rearrangement uses TRBV20-1 and TRBJ2-6, with 7 bases identical to TRBD1. The CDR3 is 14 amino acids. Trimming took 6 bases from V and 2 from J; bases not matched to a gene: 4. CDR1 DFQATT and CDR2 SNEGSKA come from the germline V gene (reference sequence).

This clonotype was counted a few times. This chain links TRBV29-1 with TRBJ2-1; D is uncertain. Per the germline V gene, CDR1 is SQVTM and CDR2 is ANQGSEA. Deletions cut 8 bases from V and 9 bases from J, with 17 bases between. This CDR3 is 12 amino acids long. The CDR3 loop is CSTQTSAAEQFF. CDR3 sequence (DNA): TGCAGCACACAAACGTCGGCGGCTGAGCAGTTCTTC.

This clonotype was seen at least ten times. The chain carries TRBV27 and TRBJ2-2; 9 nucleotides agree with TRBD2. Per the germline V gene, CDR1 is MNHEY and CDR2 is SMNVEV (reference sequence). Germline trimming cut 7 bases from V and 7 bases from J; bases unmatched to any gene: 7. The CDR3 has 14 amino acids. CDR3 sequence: CASMIAGAGGELFF. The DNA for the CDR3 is TGTGCCAGCATGATAGCGGGGGCCGGCGGGGAGCTGTTTTTT.

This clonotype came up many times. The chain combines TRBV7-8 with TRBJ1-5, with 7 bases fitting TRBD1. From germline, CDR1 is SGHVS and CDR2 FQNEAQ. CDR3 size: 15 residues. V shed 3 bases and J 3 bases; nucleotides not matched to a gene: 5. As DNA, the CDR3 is TGTGCCAGCAGCTTGGACAGGCTCATCAATCAGCCCCAGCATTTT. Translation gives CASSLDRLINQPQHF.

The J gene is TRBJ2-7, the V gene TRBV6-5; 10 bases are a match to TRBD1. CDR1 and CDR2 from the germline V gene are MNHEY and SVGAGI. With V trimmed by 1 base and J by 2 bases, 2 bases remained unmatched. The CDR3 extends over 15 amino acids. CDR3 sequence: CASSYLGQGAYEQYF. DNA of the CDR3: TGTGCCAGCAGTTACTTAGGACAGGGGGCCTACGAGCAGTACTTC.

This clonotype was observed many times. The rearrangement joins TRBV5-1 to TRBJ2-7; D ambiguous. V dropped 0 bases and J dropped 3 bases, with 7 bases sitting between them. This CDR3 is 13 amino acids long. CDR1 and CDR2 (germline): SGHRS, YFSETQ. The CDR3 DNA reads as TGCGCCAGCAGCTTGGTCTCAGGCTACGAGCAGTACTTC. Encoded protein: CASSLVSGYEQYF.

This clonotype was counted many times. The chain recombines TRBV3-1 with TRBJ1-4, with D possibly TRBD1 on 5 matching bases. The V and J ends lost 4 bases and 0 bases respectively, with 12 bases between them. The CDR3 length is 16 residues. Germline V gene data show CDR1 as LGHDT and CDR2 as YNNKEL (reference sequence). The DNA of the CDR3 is TGTGCCAGCAGCCCTTGGGACGGTACAACTAATGAAAAACTGTTTTTT. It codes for CASSPWDGTTNEKLFF.

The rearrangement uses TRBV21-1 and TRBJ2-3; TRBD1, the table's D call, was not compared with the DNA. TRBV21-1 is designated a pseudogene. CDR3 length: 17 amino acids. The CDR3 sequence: CASSFYSGGPSTDTQYF. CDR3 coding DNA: TGTGCCAGCAGCTTCTACAGCGGGGGCCCGAGCACAGATACGCAGTATTTT.

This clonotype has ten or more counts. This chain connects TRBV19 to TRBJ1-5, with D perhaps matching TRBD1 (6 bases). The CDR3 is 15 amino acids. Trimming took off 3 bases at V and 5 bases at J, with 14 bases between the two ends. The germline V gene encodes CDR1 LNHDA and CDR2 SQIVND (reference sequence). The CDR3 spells CASSITSGGHQPQHF. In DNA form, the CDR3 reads TGTGCCAGTAGTATCACATCGGGGGGCCATCAGCCCCAGCATTTT.

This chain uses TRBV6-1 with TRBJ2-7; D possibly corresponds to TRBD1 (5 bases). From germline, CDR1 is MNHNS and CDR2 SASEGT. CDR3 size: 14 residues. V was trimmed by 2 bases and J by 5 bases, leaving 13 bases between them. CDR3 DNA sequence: TGTGCCAGCAGTGAACATCAGGGAAACAACGAGCAGTACTTC. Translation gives CASSEHQGNNEQYF.

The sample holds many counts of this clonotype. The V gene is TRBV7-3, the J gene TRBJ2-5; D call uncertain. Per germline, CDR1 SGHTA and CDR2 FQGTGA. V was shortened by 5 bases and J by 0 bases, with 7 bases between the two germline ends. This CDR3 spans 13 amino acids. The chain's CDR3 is CASSPTYQETQYF. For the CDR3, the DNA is TGTGCCAGCAGCCCAACGTACCAAGAGACCCAGTACTTC.

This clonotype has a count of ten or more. This CDR3 is CASSEVGTGGLYEQYF. The CDR3 DNA follows: TGTGCCAGCAGTGAAGTTGGGACAGGGGGTCTATACGAGCAGTACTTC. This chain uses TRBV6-1 with TRBJ2-7, with 11 bases fitting TRBD1. Looked up from germline, CDR1 is MNHNS and CDR2 is SASEGT. Germline trimming cut 1 base from V and 4 bases from J; bases unmatched to any gene: 6. This CDR3 contains 16 residues.

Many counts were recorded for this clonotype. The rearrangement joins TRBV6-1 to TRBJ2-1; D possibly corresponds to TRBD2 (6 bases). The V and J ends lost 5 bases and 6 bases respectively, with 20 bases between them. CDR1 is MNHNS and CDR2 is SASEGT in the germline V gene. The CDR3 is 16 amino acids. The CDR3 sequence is CASSQPPGTEFNEQFF. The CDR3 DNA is TGTGCCAGCAGTCAACCACCAGGGACTGAATTCAATGAGCAGTTCTTC.

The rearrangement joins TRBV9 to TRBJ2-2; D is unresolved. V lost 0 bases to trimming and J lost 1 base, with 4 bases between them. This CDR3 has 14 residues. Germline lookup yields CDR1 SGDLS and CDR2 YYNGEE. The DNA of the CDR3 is TGTGCCAGCAGCGTAGAAGGGAACACCGGGGAGCTGTTTTTT. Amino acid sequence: CASSVEGNTGELFF.